Each of the 29 T cell receptor beta chains below was sequenced from the same sample in a study of response to subunit inactivated influenza vaccine. Via MiXCR, TCRdb re-called the RT-PCR reads, giving one row per CDR3 protein. The sample carries approximately 530,000 distinct CDR3 sequences, 7.6% recorded once. The sequencing used PBMCs from blood, collected around 25 months after vaccination. The source is a man between 45 and 75 years old who received an inactivated influenza vaccine.

The chain employs TRBV7-6 and TRBJ1-4, with 7 bases identical to TRBD1. V gave up 0 bases and J gave up 2 bases; unmatched junction bases: 9. Germline V CDR1 and CDR2: SGHVS, FNYEAQ. The CDR3 has 18 amino acids. The CDR3 bases are TGTGCCAGCAGCTTAGCGACGGATTACAGGGGCACTAATGAAAAACTGTTTTTT. Protein sequence: CASSLATDYRGTNEKLFF.

In its sample, this clonotype was seen many times. The J gene is TRBJ2-7, the V gene TRBV9; D might be TRBD1 or TRBD2, each matching 5 bases. This CDR3 is 15 amino acids long. Germline V lookup: CDR1 SGDLS, CDR2 YYNGEE. The V end lost 0 bases, the J end lost 3 bases, and 13 bases lay between the germline ends. The CDR3, as DNA: TGTGCCAGCAGCGTAGGGGGACGAGACGGCTACGAGCAGTACTTC. This sequence encodes CASSVGGRDGYEQYF.

This clonotype was seen at least ten times. J is TRBJ2-2 and V is TRBV11-1, with 8 bases lining up with TRBD1. Germline-derived CDR1 and CDR2 are SGHAT and FQDESV (reference sequence). Trimming at V came to 4 bases and at J to 6 bases, leaving 7 bases not matched to a gene. CDR3 length: 15 residues. DNA for the CDR3: TGTGCCAGCAGCTCCTCTGGACAGGGCCCCGGGGAGCTGTTTTTT. It translates to CASSSSGQGPGELFF.

Ten or more counts support this clonotype. The chain combines TRBV20-1 with TRBJ2-1; D may be TRBD2 (6 bases). This CDR3 has 14 residues. Deletions cut 2 bases from V and 0 bases from J, with 8 bases between. Per the germline V gene, CDR1 is DFQATT and CDR2 is SNEGSKA (reference sequence). CDR3 in DNA: TGCAGTGCTAGATTCGGGAGCTCCTACAATGAGCAGTTCTTC. Translated, it gives CSARFGSSYNEQFF.

This clonotype was detected many times. The chain uses TRBV6-2 or TRBV6-3 and TRBJ2-1, with D possibly matching TRBD2 (6 bases). The CDR3 has 14 residues. V was cut by 3 bases and J by 6 bases, with 12 bases left in between. Germline CDR1 reads MNHEY; CDR2 reads SVGEGT. CDR3 in DNA: TGTGCCAGCAGTTATCGGGACTGGGGCAATGAGCAGTTCTTC. Protein: CASSYRDWGNEQFF.

There are a few counts of this clonotype. V gene TRBV9 combines with J gene TRBJ1-2, with D tentatively TRBD1 (6 bases). Germline V CDR1 and CDR2: SGDLS, YYNGEE. Trimming took off 0 bases at V and 9 bases at J, with 9 bases between the two ends. This CDR3 has 12 amino acids. CDR3 DNA sequence: TGTGCCAGCAGCGTAGGTGGACAGAGCTACACCTTC. Translation gives CASSVGGQSYTF.

In this sample, this clonotype turned up a few times. V usage is TRBV4-3 and J usage is TRBJ2-7; unclear D gene. The CDR3 sequence is 15 residues long. Per the germline V gene, CDR1 is LGHNA and CDR2 is YSLEER. V dropped 4 bases and J dropped 3 bases, with 16 bases sitting between them. CDR3 region: CASSPEADLRYEQYF. The CDR3 DNA is TGCGCCAGCAGCCCAGAGGCGGACCTTCGCTACGAGCAGTACTTC.

This clonotype was seen many times. The chain joins TRBV6-5 to TRBJ1-2; 11 nucleotides line up with TRBD1. The CDR3 extends over 17 amino acids. J was trimmed by 4 bases and V by 3 bases; bases with no gene match: 10. Germline-derived CDR1 and CDR2 are MNHEY and SVGAGI. CDR3 in DNA: TGTGCCAGCAGTTATTCAAGGACAGGGGGCGGTGGCTATGGCTACACCTTC. Its translation: CASSYSRTGGGGYGYTF.

This clonotype was seen ten or more times. The chain uses TRBV7-9 and TRBJ2-5, with 13 bases fitting TRBD2. Germline V gene sequence: CDR1 SEHNR, CDR2 FQNEAQ (reference sequence). Trimming cost V 4 bases and J 5 bases; bases outside gene matches: 4. The CDR3 runs 15 residues. The CDR3 DNA is TGTGCCAGCAGCTCCGGACTAGCGGGGGTGGAGACCCAGTACTTC. Protein: CASSSGLAGVETQYF.

This clonotype was observed at least ten times. The chain couples TRBV6-1 to TRBJ2-5; no clear D. The CDR3 covers 15 residues. Germline CDR1 MNHNS, CDR2 SASEGT. The V end was cut by 8 bases, the J end by 2 bases, with 18 bases between. CDR3 in DNA: TGTGCCAGCCGGATCGCAGGTCGGGTACAAGAGACCCAGTACTTC. Amino acids: CASRIAGRVQETQYF.

This clonotype was seen many times. The chain employs TRBV7-9 and TRBJ2-1; TRBD2 matches at 13 bases. The V gene's germline CDR1 is SEHNR and CDR2 FQNEAQ (reference sequence). Trimming took 1 base from V and 0 from J; bases not matched to a gene: 0. This CDR3 comprises 17 residues. Written as DNA, the CDR3 is TGTGCCAGCAGCTTAGGGACTAGCGGGAGCTCCTACAATGAGCAGTTCTTC. Translating gives CASSLGTSGSSYNEQFF.

This clonotype appeared a few times. The chain has TRBV15 and TRBJ2-7, with TRBD2 matching 7 bases. Trimming at V came to 5 bases and at J to 5 bases, leaving 12 bases not matched to a gene. CDR1 is LNHNV and CDR2 is YYDKDF in the germline V gene (reference sequence). This CDR3 is built from 15 residues. Here the CDR3 DNA reads TGTGCCACCAGCGTCAGCGGGGTTCGGCGGGACGAGCAGTACTTC. Translation gives CATSVSGVRRDEQYF.

In this sample, this clonotype turned up many times. The chain combines TRBV28 with TRBJ2-7, with a possible D match to TRBD1 (5 bases). V lost 4 bases and J lost 4, with 8 bases in between. From germline, CDR1 is MDHEN and CDR2 SYDVKM. The CDR3 has 12 amino acids. Here the CDR3 DNA reads TGTGCCAGCAGTTCGCCAGGGTACGAGCAGTACTTC. This encodes CASSSPGYEQYF.

This clonotype was observed a few times. The chain recombines TRBV29-1 with TRBJ2-1, with 11 positions matching TRBD2. In germline, CDR1 is SQVTM, CDR2 ANQGSEA. Trimming removed 5 bases from V and 7 bases from J; junction bases left unmatched: 7. This CDR3 region has 14 residues. The chain's CDR3 is CSVSIAGGPNEQFF. DNA of the CDR3: TGCAGCGTTTCCATAGCGGGGGGGCCTAATGAGCAGTTCTTC.

In its sample, this clonotype was seen a few times. The chain couples TRBV7-9 to TRBJ1-1; D gene uncertain. With 5 bases removed from V and 6 bases from J, the gap between germline ends came to 22 bases. This CDR3 spans 16 amino acids. Per germline, CDR1 SEHNR and CDR2 FQNEAQ (reference sequence). The CDR3 sequence: CASSRAFGLGTAEAFF. Written as DNA, the CDR3 is TGTGCCAGCAGCCGGGCGTTTGGATTGGGAACGGCTGAAGCTTTCTTT.

This clonotype was seen a few times. The chain joins TRBV4-3 to TRBJ1-1, with D possibly TRBD1 on 5 matching bases. With 1 base removed from V and 9 bases from J, the gap between germline ends came to 9 bases. The CDR3 extends over 12 amino acids. The germline CDR1 and CDR2 sequences are LGHNA and YSLEER. CDR3 nucleotides: TGCGCCAGCAGCCAAGGAGAGGGGAAAGCTTTCTTT. Translation: CASSQGEGKAFF.

The rearrangement links TRBV12-3 or TRBV12-4 to TRBJ1-1; D is perhaps TRBD1 (5 bases). Trimming stripped 1 base from V and 5 bases from J, with 8 bases between. The CDR3 is 13 amino acids. The CDR3: CASSLVWGTEAFF. The CDR3 nucleotides read TGTGCCAGCAGTTTAGTTTGGGGGACTGAAGCTTTCTTT.

This clonotype was seen at least ten times. The rearrangement joins TRBV7-9 to TRBJ2-2, with D hard to call. The CDR3 sequence is 14 residues long. CDR1 and CDR2 from the germline V gene are SEHNR and FQNEAQ (reference sequence). Trimming stripped 1 base from V and 7 bases from J, with 10 bases between. The CDR3 bases are TGTGCCAGCAGCTTAGACCACCGTGTCGGGGAGCTGTTTTTT. As protein: CASSLDHRVGELFF. Based on the CDR3 plus reference TRBV7-9 and TRBJ2-2, the full variable domain is DTGVSQNPRHKITKRGQNVTFRCDPISEHNRLYWYRQTLGQGPEFLTYFQNEAQLEKSRLLSDRFSAERPKGSFSTLEIQRTEQGDSAMYLCASSLDHRVGELFFGEGSRLTVL.

This chain uses TRBV4-1 with TRBJ2-1; 10 nucleotides agree with TRBD1. The V segment lost 4 bases and the J segment 5 bases; nucleotides outside the gene matches: 5. The CDR3 is made up of 15 amino acids. Per germline, CDR1 MGHRA and CDR2 YSYEKL. Here the CDR3 reads CASSLTGTGDNEQFF. CDR3 in DNA: TGCGCCAGCAGCCTAACCGGGACAGGGGACAATGAGCAGTTCTTC.

This clonotype showed up just a few times. The rearrangement links TRBV20-1 to TRBJ2-1; 15 nucleotides match TRBD2. This CDR3 region has 14 residues. The germline gives CDR1 DFQATT, CDR2 SNEGSKA (reference sequence). The V segment lost 6 bases and the J segment 6 bases; nucleotides outside the gene matches: 3. CDR3 residues: CSARTSGRGNEQFF. The CDR3 DNA follows: TGCAGTGCAAGGACTAGCGGGAGGGGCAATGAGCAGTTCTTC.

This clonotype was detected a few times. The chain uses TRBV29-1 and TRBJ2-3; tentative D call: TRBD2 (5 bases). V dropped 5 bases and J dropped 8 bases, with 23 bases sitting between them. CDR3 length: 15 amino acids. Looked up from germline, CDR1 is SQVTM and CDR2 is ANQGSEA. The CDR3 protein is CSVSPYRASGSTQYF. Written as DNA, the CDR3 is TGCAGCGTTTCCCCATACCGGGCCTCGGGAAGTACGCAGTATTTT.

This clonotype was counted many times. The J gene is TRBJ1-1, the V gene TRBV4-3; D call uncertain. This CDR3 contains 14 residues. CDR1 is LGHNA, CDR2 YSLEER, per germline. Trimming shortened V by 4 bases and J by 0 bases, and 9 bases separated the two germline ends. Here the CDR3 DNA reads TGCGCCAGCAGCCCCTTTTTATTGAACACTGAAGCTTTCTTT. Its translation is CASSPFLLNTEAFF.

The J gene is TRBJ2-7, the V gene TRBV12-3 or TRBV12-4, with D possibly TRBD2 on 6 matching bases. This CDR3 contains 13 residues. V was trimmed by 6 bases and J by 6 bases, leaving 15 bases between them. The CDR3 loop is CASRKQTGGEQYF. Here the CDR3 DNA reads TGTGCCAGCAGAAAACAGACCGGGGGCGAGCAGTACTTC.

This clonotype was seen a few times. This chain links TRBV18 with TRBJ2-5, with a tentative D call TRBD2 (6 bases). This CDR3 region has 14 residues. Looked up from germline, CDR1 is KGHSH and CDR2 is LQKENI. Trimming took off 2 bases at V and 5 bases at J, with 12 bases between the two ends. The CDR3 spells CASSPGASVETQYF. CDR3 DNA sequence: TGTGCCAGCTCACCAGGGGCTAGCGTCGAGACCCAGTACTTC.

The genes are TRBV20-1 and TRBJ2-7; 9 bases map to TRBD2. The CDR3 covers 14 residues. The J segment lost 0 bases and the V segment lost 3 bases, leaving 3 bases of the junction unmatched. Germline loops: CDR1 DFQATT, CDR2 SNEGSKA (reference sequence). The CDR3 DNA follows: TGCAGTGCTAGTATAGCGGGAGTCTCCTACGAGCAGTACTTC. Its translation is CSASIAGVSYEQYF.

This chain uses TRBV7-8 with TRBJ2-7; weak D call: TRBD1 (6 bases). Germline CDR1 SGHVS, CDR2 FQNEAQ. The CDR3 has 14 residues. The V gene lost 6 bases and the J gene lost 5 bases, with 17 bases spanning the gap. Written as DNA, the CDR3 is TGTGCCAGCAGTCCAAGTAACCGGGACAACGAGCAGTACTTC. Its protein product is CASSPSNRDNEQYF.

This clonotype was seen repeatedly, ten times or more. This chain links TRBV11-2 with TRBJ2-7; D tentatively reads TRBD1 or TRBD2 (5 bases each). This CDR3 spans 14 amino acids. Germline CDR1 is SGHAT and CDR2 is FQNNGV. The V end lost 4 bases, the J end lost 3 bases, and 13 bases lay between the germline ends. As DNA, the CDR3 is TGTGCCAGCAGCTCTCTTCGGGGCGGCTACGAGCAGTACTTC. Amino acids: CASSSLRGGYEQYF.

Worth noting for this clonotype: This clone may be a read error of a much larger clone one base away. The rearrangement uses TRBV6-1 and TRBJ1-6; maybe TRBD1 (5 bases). In germline, CDR1 is MNHNS, CDR2 SASEGT. Trimming cost V 4 bases and J 8 bases, with 9 bases left between them. The CDR3 consists of 13 residues. The CDR3 nucleotides read TGTGCCAGCAGTGCAGGGATAGATTCACCCCTCCACTTT. It is translated as CASSAGIDSPLHF.

The chain recombines TRBV20-1 with TRBJ2-5; 10 bases align to TRBD1. Per germline, CDR1 DFQATT and CDR2 SNEGSKA (reference sequence). Trimming cost V 6 bases and J 0 bases; bases outside gene matches: 7. The CDR3 has 15 residues. In nucleotides, the CDR3 is TGCAGTGCGGTACCGGGACAGGGGCACCAAGAGACCCAGTACTTC. This encodes CSAVPGQGHQETQYF.